The 12 T cell receptor beta chains presented below share a single source sample, sequenced in a study of TIL therapy for anti-PD-1-resistant metastatic lung cancer. The time point was: pre-treatment sample, taken before nivolumab and TIL therapy. The immunoSEQ assay was v3. Profiled with immunoSEQ multiplex PCR; TCRdb holds only in-frame clones, not every one. The sample yields 50,000 to 70,000 clones, about 69% seen once. Sequences were derived from blood, sampled at baseline. All receptors derive from a person between 25 and 79 years old with non-small cell lung cancer.

The rearrangement uses TRBV7-8 and TRBJ1-2; D gene unclear. The CDR3 is made up of 14 amino acids. Per the germline V gene, CDR1 is SGHVS and CDR2 is FQNEAQ. The V end was cut by 5 bases, the J end by 4 bases, with 14 bases between. The chain's CDR3 is CASSPSGQVYGYTF. The CDR3 DNA is TGTGCCAGCAGCCCTAGTGGCCAGGTCTATGGCTACACCTTC.

This chain links TRBV29-1 with TRBJ2-1; D might be TRBD2 (5 bases). This CDR3 has 12 amino acids. The V gene's germline CDR1 is SQVTM and CDR2 ANQGSEA. The V end was cut by 4 bases, the J end by 8 bases, with 12 bases between. The CDR3 nucleotides are TGCAGCGTTGTAGGACTTGCCCATGAGCAGTTCTTC. This codes for CSVVGLAHEQFF.

The rearrangement links TRBV10-2 to TRBJ2-5, with TRBD2 matching 7 bases. The CDR3 has 17 amino acids. V shed 2 bases and J 5 bases; nucleotides not matched to a gene: 14. Per germline, CDR1 WSHSY and CDR2 SAAADI. The CDR3 DNA follows: TGCGCCAGCAGTGAGGGGCCGGGCTTACATAGCGGGGAGACCCAGTACTTC. Translation gives CASSEGPGLHSGETQYF.

The V call is TRBV15, the J call TRBJ2-3; unclear D gene. Trimming left V 0 bases short and J 0 bases short, with 13 bases between. Germline CDR1 is LNHNV and CDR2 is YYDKDF (reference sequence). The CDR3 loop spans 17 amino acids. CDR3 DNA: TGTGCCACCAGCAGAGAAGTACGCCCCCCTAGCACAGATACGCAGTATTTT. This translates into CATSREVRPPSTDTQYF.

This clone is a singleton in its sample. The V and J genes are TRBV29-1 and TRBJ2-5; possible D gene TRBD2, 6 bases. Germline V gene data show CDR1 as SQVTM and CDR2 as ANQGSEA. CDR3 length: 13 amino acids. In DNA form, the CDR3 reads TGCAGAGCTGGAGGGGACCTTGAAGAGACCCAGTACTTC. This codes for CRAGGDLEETQYF.

Only one count was recorded for this clone. The rearrangement links TRBV27 to TRBJ2-3, with 8 positions matching TRBD1. The germline CDR1 and CDR2 sequences are MNHEY and SMNVEV (reference sequence). Unmatched junction bases numbered 3, after V lost 2 bases and J lost 2 bases. The CDR3 has 15 amino acids. The CDR3 reads CASSLQGANTDTQYF. Here the CDR3 DNA reads TGTGCCAGCAGTTTACAGGGGGCGAACACAGATACGCAGTATTTT.

This chain uses TRBV6-6 with TRBJ2-3; no reliable D call. CDR1 and CDR2 from the germline V gene are MNHNY and SVGAGI (reference sequence). The CDR3 loop spans 11 amino acids. The V end lost 7 bases, the J end lost 7 bases, and 9 bases lay between the germline ends. CDR3 sequence: CASTSYNTQYF. The CDR3 DNA reads TGTGCCAGCACCTCGTACAATACGCAGTATTTT.

The chain joins TRBV2 to TRBJ2-5; D is ambiguous. Trimming removed 3 bases at V and 5 bases at J, with 4 bases between. Germline V gene lookup returns CDR1 SNHLY and CDR2 FYNNEI. This CDR3 region has 11 residues. The CDR3 coding sequence is TGTGCCAGCAGTGAGTGGGAGACCCAGTACTTC. Amino acid sequence: CASSEWETQYF.

The gene calls are TRBV6-5 and TRBJ2-7, with 8 bases aligning to TRBD2. CDR1 and CDR2 (germline): MNHEY, SVGAGI. Trimming at V came to 6 bases and at J to 4 bases, leaving 8 bases not matched to a gene. The CDR3 contains 14 residues. CDR3 loop: CASSRGGRSYEQYF. The CDR3 region has the DNA TGTGCCAGCAGCCGGGGCGGGAGGTCGTACGAGCAGTACTTC.

The chain uses TRBV6-1 and TRBJ2-7; D may be TRBD1 (6 bases). Germline V CDR1 and CDR2: MNHNS, SASEGT. CDR3 length: 15 residues. V lost 5 bases, J lost 3 bases, and 17 bases lay in between. DNA of the CDR3: TGTGCCAGCAGTAGAGCCGACAGGCTGCACTACGAGCAGTACTTC. As protein: CASSRADRLHYEQYF.

This chain's CDR3 is CASSDPQKGVSTDTQYF. The CDR3 DNA sequence: TGTGCCAGCAGTGACCCACAGAAAGGGGTAAGCACAGATACGCAGTATTTT. The gene calls are TRBV6-4 and TRBJ2-3; possibly TRBD1 for D (5 bases). Germline CDR1 MRHNA, CDR2 SNTAGT. CDR3 length: 17 amino acids. With 2 bases removed from V and 0 bases from J, the gap between germline ends came to 15 bases.

The CDR3 nucleotides are TGTGCCAGCAGCTCAAGGAGGGCTAGCGGGGTCCTCCAAGAGACCCAGTACTTC. Protein product: CASSSRRASGVLQETQYF. This chain links TRBV5-6 with TRBJ2-5; 9 bases are a match to TRBD2. In germline, CDR1 is SGHDT, CDR2 YYEEEE. V shed 3 bases, J shed 1 base, and the junction held 13 bases outside the gene matches. There are 18 residues in the CDR3. Filled out from reference TRBV5-6 and TRBJ2-5, the complete variable domain reads DAGVTQSPTHLIKTRGQQVTLRCSPKSGHDTVSWYQQALGQGPQFIFQYYEEEERQRGNFPDRFSGHQFPNYSSELNVNALLLGDSALYLCASSSRRASGVLQETQYFGPGTRLLVL.